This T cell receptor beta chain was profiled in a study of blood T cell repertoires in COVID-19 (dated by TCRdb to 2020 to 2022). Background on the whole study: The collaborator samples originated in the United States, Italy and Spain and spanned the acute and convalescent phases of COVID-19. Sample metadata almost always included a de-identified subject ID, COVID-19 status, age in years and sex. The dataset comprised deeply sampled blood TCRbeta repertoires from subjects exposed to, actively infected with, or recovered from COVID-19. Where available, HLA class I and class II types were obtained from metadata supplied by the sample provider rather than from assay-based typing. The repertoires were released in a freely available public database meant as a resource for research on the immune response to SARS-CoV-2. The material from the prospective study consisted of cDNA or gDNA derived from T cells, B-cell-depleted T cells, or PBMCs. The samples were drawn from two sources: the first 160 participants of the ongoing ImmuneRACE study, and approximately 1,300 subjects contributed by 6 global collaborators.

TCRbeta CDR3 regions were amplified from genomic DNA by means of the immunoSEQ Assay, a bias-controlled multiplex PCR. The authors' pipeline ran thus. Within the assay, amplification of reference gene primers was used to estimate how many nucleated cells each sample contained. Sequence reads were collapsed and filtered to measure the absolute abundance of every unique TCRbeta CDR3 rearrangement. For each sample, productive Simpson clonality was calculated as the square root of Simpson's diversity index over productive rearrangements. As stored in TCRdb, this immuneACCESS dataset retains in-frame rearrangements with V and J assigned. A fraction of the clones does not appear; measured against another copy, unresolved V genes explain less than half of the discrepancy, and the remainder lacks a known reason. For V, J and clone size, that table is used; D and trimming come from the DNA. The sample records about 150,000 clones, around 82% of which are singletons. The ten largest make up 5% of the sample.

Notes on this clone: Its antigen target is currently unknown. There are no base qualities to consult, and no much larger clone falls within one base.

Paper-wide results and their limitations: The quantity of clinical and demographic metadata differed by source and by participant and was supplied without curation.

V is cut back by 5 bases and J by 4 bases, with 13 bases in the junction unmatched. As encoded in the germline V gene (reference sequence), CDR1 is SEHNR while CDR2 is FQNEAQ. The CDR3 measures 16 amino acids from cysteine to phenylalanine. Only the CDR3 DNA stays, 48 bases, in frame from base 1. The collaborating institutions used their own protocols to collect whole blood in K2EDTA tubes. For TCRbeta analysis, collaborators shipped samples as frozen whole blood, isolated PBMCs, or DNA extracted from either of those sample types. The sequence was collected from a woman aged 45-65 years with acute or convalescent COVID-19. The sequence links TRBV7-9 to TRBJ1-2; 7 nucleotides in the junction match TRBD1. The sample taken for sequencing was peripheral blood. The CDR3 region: CASSLRKDRRVYGYTF. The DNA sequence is TGTGCCAGCAGCCTTAGGAAGGACAGGCGGGTCTATGGCTACACCTTC.